Below, 4 T cell receptor beta chains from the same sample are listed, as sequenced in a study of cytomegalovirus exposure and HLA in healthy donors. It was with 60 Vbeta and 13 Jbeta primers that the PCR ran. This table comes from immunoSEQ multiplex PCR, and its TCRdb copy is limited to in-frame clones, with some not included. The profile shows under 200,000 clones, about two thirds of them singletons. Sample: PBMCs. Receptor source: a woman under 30 in good health and CMV-seropositive.

This clone was picked up a small number of times. This chain links TRBV9 with TRBJ2-3; D is possibly TRBD2 (6 bases). Germline CDR1 SGDLS, CDR2 YYNGEE. The CDR3 covers 16 residues. V was trimmed by 4 bases and J by 2 bases, leaving 17 bases between them. CDR3 nucleotides: TGTGCCAGCAGCACATTTAGCGGCGCGTCCACAGATACGCAGTATTTT. Protein product: CASSTFSGASTDTQYF.

The chain employs TRBV5-5 and TRBJ2-5; D gene uncertain. The CDR3 extends over 11 amino acids. V shed 5 bases and J shed 2 bases, with 4 bases lying between them. Germline loops: CDR1 SGHKS, CDR2 YYEKEE (reference sequence). CDR3 loop: CASSVQETQYF. DNA for the CDR3: TGTGCCAGCAGTGTACAAGAGACCCAGTACTTC.

This clone was picked up a small number of times. J is TRBJ2-7 and V is TRBV19; 7 bases fit TRBD1. V dropped 4 bases and J dropped 4; count of bases not matched to a gene: 13. Germline loops: CDR1 LNHDA, CDR2 SQIVND (reference sequence). The CDR3 has 16 amino acids. CDR3 in DNA: TGTGCCAGTAGTACCCGGGACAGCGGCTCCATTTACGAGCAGTACTTC. Protein: CASSTRDSGSIYEQYF.

The V gene is TRBV6-1, the J gene TRBJ1-3, with D tentatively TRBD1 (6 bases). The length of the CDR3 is 16 residues. From germline, CDR1 is MNHNS and CDR2 SASEGT. Trimming took off 2 bases at V and 4 bases at J, with 15 bases between the two ends. CDR3 in amino acids: CASSELPQGRGNTIYF. The CDR3 nucleotides read TGTGCCAGCAGTGAACTTCCACAGGGACGCGGAAACACCATATATTTT.